The 24 T cell receptor beta chains presented below share a single source sample, sequenced in a study of Ad26.COV2.S vaccination and SARS-CoV-2 variants. Data came from immunoSEQ multiplex PCR; TCRdb stores just in-frame clones and leaves some out. The data show around 320,000 clones, approximately 86% seen once. As to treatment: some 20 received Ad26.COV2.S at low or high dose, single or two shots; five or six received placebo; per-sample allocation not given. Specimens were obtained on day 63 following the first vaccine or placebo injection. The source was peripheral blood, collected in a trial of Ad26.COV2.S vaccine versus placebo. The receptors come from a person between 18 and 59 years old who received the Ad26.COV2.S COVID-19 vaccine or a placebo.

The chain joins TRBV21-1 to TRBJ2-7. TRBV21-1 has pseudogene status. The CDR3 runs to 16 residues. The CDR3 sequence: CASSKGLRDQDYEQYF. The CDR3 DNA reads TGTGCCAGCAGCAAGGGCCTCCGGGACCAAGATTACGAGCAGTACTTC.

This sequence joins TRBV7-2 and TRBJ2-7; D ambiguous. The germline gives CDR1 SGHTA, CDR2 FQGNSA. The CDR3 runs to 14 residues. Trimming left V 1 base short and J 0 bases short, with 7 bases between. The CDR3 here is CASSLVGTSYEQYF. The CDR3 DNA is TGTGCCAGCAGCTTAGTGGGCACCTCCTACGAGCAGTACTTC.

The CDR3 loop reads CASTDRGSYTGELFF. The CDR3 region has the DNA TGTGCCTCGACAGACAGGGGATCGTACACCGGGGAGCTGTTTTTT. The chain employs TRBV19 and TRBJ2-2; 8 bases line up with TRBD1. The germline V gene has CDR1 LNHDA and CDR2 SQIVND (reference sequence). V shed 11 bases and J 3 bases; nucleotides not matched to a gene: 11. This CDR3 has 15 residues.

V gene TRBV10-3 combines with J gene TRBJ1-2, with TRBD1 matching over 9 bases. The V gene's germline CDR1 is ENHRY and CDR2 SYGVKD. The V gene end was trimmed by 8 bases and the J gene end by 4 bases; junction bases not matched to a gene: 11. The CDR3 is made up of 15 amino acids. CDR3 nucleotide sequence: TGTGCCATCGGCCCTACCGGGACAGGGATCTATGGCTACACCTTC. Protein: CAIGPTGTGIYGYTF.

V gene TRBV6-2 or TRBV6-3 combines with J gene TRBJ1-6; D perhaps matches TRBD1 (6 bases). Trimming took 6 bases from V and 4 from J, leaving 13 bases between them. Germline V gene lookup returns CDR1 MNHEY and CDR2 SVGEGT. The CDR3 extends over 15 amino acids. DNA of the CDR3: TGTGCCAGCAGCGAGGACAGCGTTTATAATTCACCCCTCCACTTT. Translation gives CASSEDSVYNSPLHF.

This clone was found a few times. J is TRBJ1-2 and V is TRBV29-1; D unresolved. Germline CDR1 is SQVTM and CDR2 is ANQGSEA. Trimming removed 5 bases at V and 7 bases at J, with 11 bases between. The CDR3 is 11 amino acids. CDR3 DNA sequence: TGCAGCGTTAAACGGACGGTTGGCTACACCTTC. It yields the protein CSVKRTVGYTF.

V usage is TRBV19 and J usage is TRBJ1-1; 10 nucleotides agree with TRBD1. CDR3 length: 14 residues. The ends lost 4 bases at V and 3 bases at J; junction bases unmatched: 2. The germline V gene encodes CDR1 LNHDA and CDR2 SQIVND (reference sequence). In DNA form, the CDR3 reads TGTGCCAGTAGTAGAGGGACAGGGGACACTGAAGCTTTCTTT. It is translated as CASSRGTGDTEAFF. The whole variable domain, filled in from reference TRBV19 and TRBJ1-1, reads DGGITQSPKYLFRKEGQNVTLSCEQNLNHDAMYWYRQDPGQGLRLIYYSQIVNDFQKGDIAEGYSVSREKKESFPLTVTSAQKNPTAFYLCASSRGTGDTEAFFGQGTRLTVV.

The chain employs TRBV3-1 (or the pseudogene TRBV3-2) and TRBJ1-4; D uncertain. From germline, CDR1 is LGHDT and CDR2 YNNKEL (reference sequence). Trimming removed 1 base from V and 4 bases from J, with 13 bases in between. This CDR3 is built from 16 residues. CDR3 region: CASSQGTLGNNEKLFF. CDR3 nucleotide sequence: TGTGCCAGCAGCCAAGGGACCTTAGGCAATAATGAAAAACTGTTTTTT.

The chain has TRBV18 and TRBJ1-5; TRBD1 is a possible D gene (6 bases). Germline V CDR1 and CDR2: KGHSH, LQKENI. The CDR3 is made up of 14 amino acids. Trimming took off 5 bases at V and 8 bases at J, with 16 bases between the two ends. The CDR3, as DNA: TGTGCCAGCTCATCATACAGGGCGGATGAGCCCCAGCATTTT. Its protein is CASSSYRADEPQHF.

For the CDR3, the DNA is TGTGCCAGCAGTCTTTACTATCGACAGCAGGAGCCCCAGCATTTT. The encoded protein is CASSLYYRQQEPQHF. The chain carries TRBV2 and TRBJ1-5; D possibly corresponds to TRBD1 (5 bases). Trimming took off 5 bases at V and 8 bases at J, with 19 bases between the two ends. Germline V gene lookup returns CDR1 SNHLY and CDR2 FYNNEI. The CDR3 is 15 amino acids.

This clone has just a few counts. In the same sample, other DNA sequences code for this CDR3. CDR3 DNA sequence: TGTGCCAGCTCACCACCGGGACAGGGAAATCAGCCCCAGCATTTT. Its translation is CASSPPGQGNQPQHF. The V gene is TRBV18, the J gene TRBJ1-5; 9 bases align to TRBD1. In germline, CDR1 is KGHSH, CDR2 LQKENI. The V gene end was trimmed by 0 bases and the J gene end by 4 bases; junction bases not matched to a gene: 1. The CDR3 loop spans 15 amino acids. Drawing the rest from reference TRBV18 and TRBJ1-5, the complete variable domain is NAGVMQNPRHLVRRRGQEARLRCSPMKGHSHVYWYRQLPEEGLKFMVYLQKENIIDESGMPKERFSAEFPKEGPSILRIQQVVRGDSAAYFCASSPPGQGNQPQHFGDGTRLSIL.

The chain recombines TRBV7-6 with TRBJ2-1; a possible D gene is TRBD2 (6 bases). This CDR3 is 16 amino acids long. The germline CDR1 and CDR2 sequences are SGHVS and FNYEAQ. Trimming left V 0 bases short and J 4 bases short, with 13 bases between. The CDR3 is CASSLAGGTQYNEQFF. CDR3 sequence (DNA): TGTGCCAGCAGCTTAGCGGGGGGTACCCAGTACAATGAGCAGTTCTTC.

The chain recombines TRBV18 with TRBJ1-4; the match to TRBD1 covers 7 bases. Trimming at V came to 4 bases and at J to 4 bases, leaving 9 bases not matched to a gene. Germline lookup yields CDR1 KGHSH and CDR2 LQKENI. This CDR3 is built from 16 residues. CDR3 residues: CASSHSRQGVNEKLFF. The CDR3 nucleotides read TGTGCCAGCTCACACTCGAGACAGGGCGTTAATGAAAAACTGTTTTTT.

CDR3 sequence: CASSPGTENQPQHF. DNA of the CDR3: TGCGCCAGCAGCCCAGGGACGGAGAATCAGCCCCAGCATTTT. V gene TRBV5-1 combines with J gene TRBJ1-5; tentatively, D is TRBD1 (5 bases). Germline loops: CDR1 SGHRS, CDR2 YFSETQ. The length of the CDR3 is 14 residues. Trimming stripped 4 bases from V and 4 bases from J, with 12 bases between.

J is TRBJ1-5 and V is TRBV12-3 or TRBV12-4; no clear D. Trimming took 6 bases from V and 4 from J, leaving 10 bases between them. The CDR3 runs 13 residues. The CDR3 region has the DNA TGTGCCAGCAGCCCCCAGGATAATCAGCCCCAGCATTTT. It specifies CASSPQDNQPQHF.

CDR3 loop: CASSQPRTGWGELFF. DNA for the CDR3: TGCGCCAGCAGCCAACCCCGGACAGGGTGGGGGGAGCTGTTTTTT. The V gene is TRBV4-1, the J gene TRBJ2-2; 8 bases are shared with TRBD1. J gave up 8 bases and V 2 bases, and 7 bases lay outside the gene matches. CDR3 size: 15 residues. Germline CDR1 is MGHRA and CDR2 is YSYEKL.

The gene calls are TRBV4-1 and TRBJ2-7, with D possibly matching TRBD2 (7 bases). CDR3 size: 15 residues. Germline lookup yields CDR1 MGHRA and CDR2 YSYEKL. Trimming cost V 6 bases and J 4 bases, with 19 bases left between them. The CDR3 reads CASSGRGGTNYEQYF. In nucleotides, the CDR3 is TGCGCCAGCAGTGGGAGGGGGGGTACGAATTACGAGCAGTACTTC.

The V and J genes are TRBV7-9 and TRBJ2-5; D uncertain. The CDR3 contains 10 residues. The V end lost 6 bases, the J end lost 3 bases, and 2 bases lay between the germline ends. CDR1 is SEHNR and CDR2 is FQNEAQ in the germline V gene (reference sequence). CDR3 region: CASSEETQYF. The DNA for the CDR3 is TGTGCCAGCAGTGAAGAGACCCAGTACTTC.

CDR3 coding DNA: TGTGCCAGCAGTGTTGGAAACACCATATATTTT. This encodes CASSVGNTIYF. This sequence joins TRBV25-1 and TRBJ1-3; D unresolved. The CDR3 totals 11 residues. CDR1 and CDR2 (germline): MGHDK, SYGVNS. V dropped 4 bases and J dropped 3 bases, with 1 base sitting between them.

The chain is built from TRBV29-1 and TRBJ1-2, with D possibly being TRBD1 (5 bases). V dropped 4 bases and J dropped 3 bases, with 15 bases sitting between them. CDR1 SQVTM and CDR2 ANQGSEA come from the germline V gene. The CDR3 runs 14 residues. The CDR3 spells CSVGTDPGDYGYTF. CDR3 DNA sequence: TGCAGCGTTGGGACGGACCCGGGGGACTATGGCTACACCTTC.

The chain combines TRBV7-2 with TRBJ2-3; perhaps D is TRBD1 or TRBD2 (5 bases each). The CDR3 is 15 residues long. The germline V gene encodes CDR1 SGHTA and CDR2 FQGNSA. V lost 5 bases, J lost 4 bases, and 16 bases lay in between. CDR3 sequence reads: CASSETGHESDTQYF. CDR3 bases: TGTGCCAGCAGCGAAACGGGGCATGAGTCAGATACGCAGTATTTT.

The CDR3 DNA follows: TGTGCCAGCAGCTTAGACTCAGGGGCTTCTAACTATGGCTACACCTTC. Protein product: CASSLDSGASNYGYTF. The J gene is TRBJ1-2, the V gene TRBV7-2; possibly TRBD1 for D (6 bases). This CDR3 spans 16 amino acids. CDR1 is SGHTA and CDR2 is FQGNSA in the germline V gene. Trimming stripped 1 base from V and 0 bases from J, with 12 bases between.

The V call is TRBV7-9, the J call TRBJ1-5; D is possibly TRBD1 (6 bases). CDR3 size: 13 residues. Germline V CDR1 and CDR2: SEHNR, FQNEAQ (reference sequence). The germline V and J ends were trimmed by 4 bases and 4 bases, with 8 bases remaining between them. CDR3 sequence (DNA): TGTGCCAGCAGCTCGACAGGTAATCAGCCCCAGCATTTT. This codes for CASSSTGNQPQHF.

V gene TRBV5-1 combines with J gene TRBJ2-3, with unresolved D. The V end lost 0 bases, the J end lost 0 bases, and 11 bases lay between the germline ends. This CDR3 spans 16 amino acids. Germline CDR1 SGHRS, CDR2 YFSETQ. The CDR3 nucleotides are TGCGCCAGCAGCTTGGGACTGACGACCAGCACAGATACGCAGTATTTT. This translates into CASSLGLTTSTDTQYF.